Each of the 29 T cell receptor beta chains below was sequenced from the same sample in a study of CD8+CD57+ T cells in acquired aplastic anemia. Genomic DNA constituted the template upon which TCR beta VDJ and CDR3 profiling was performed. A single record per CDR3 protein comes from TCRdb applying MiXCR to the reads. The sample lists roughly 130,000 distinct CDR3 sequences; roughly 50% were seen once. The material sequenced was sorted CD4+, CD8+, or CD8+CD57+ T cells (not recorded which) from PBMCs. The receptors were gathered from a human donor in good health, serving as a control.

Ten or more counts support this clonotype. The genes are TRBV7-9 and TRBJ2-3; 8 nucleotides align to TRBD2. Unmatched junction bases numbered 16, after V lost 8 bases and J lost 0 bases. The CDR3 extends over 18 amino acids. CDR1 and CDR2 (germline): SEHNR, FQNEAQ (reference sequence). This CDR3 is CASPSGSGVNPSTDTQYF. The CDR3 coding sequence is TGTGCCAGCCCATCAGGTAGCGGGGTAAATCCTAGCACAGATACGCAGTATTTT. Complete variable domain (other parts from reference TRBV7-9 and TRBJ2-3): DTGVSQNPRHKITKRGQNVTFRCDPISEHNRLYWYRQTLGQGPEFLTYFQNEAQLEKSRLLSDRFSAERPKGSFSTLEIQRTEQGDSAMYLCASPSGSGVNPSTDTQYFGPGTRLTVL.

In this sample, this clonotype turned up many times. This sequence may be a read error, since a much larger clone differs from it by one base. The chain employs TRBV10-3 and TRBJ1-6; 9 nucleotides match TRBD1. V gave up 6 bases and J gave up 11 bases; unmatched junction bases: 8. Germline CDR1 and CDR2: ENHRY and SYGVKD. This CDR3 has 14 residues. CDR3 in amino acids: CAIRPGQGNPPLHF. CDR3 DNA: TGTGCCATCAGACCGGGACAGGGAAATCCACCCCTCCACTTT.

V gene TRBV15 combines with J gene TRBJ2-2; 11 bases line up with TRBD1. The V and J ends lost 2 bases and 0 bases, in that order; junction bases with no gene match: 5. CDR1 LNHNV and CDR2 YYDKDF come from the germline V gene (reference sequence). The CDR3 is 18 residues long. The CDR3 region is CATSRTDRGLSNTGELFF. CDR3 sequence (DNA): TGTGCCACCAGCAGAACGGACAGGGGGCTTTCGAACACCGGGGAGCTGTTTTTT.

In DNA, the CDR3 is TGTGCCAGTAGTATTGGGGATAATCAGCCCCAGCATTTT. Protein product: CASSIGDNQPQHF. V usage is TRBV19 and J usage is TRBJ1-5; D gene ambiguous. The CDR3 loop spans 13 amino acids. Germline lookup yields CDR1 LNHDA and CDR2 SQIVND (reference sequence). With 3 bases removed from V and 4 bases from J, the gap between germline ends came to 7 bases. Together with reference TRBV19 and TRBJ1-5, the CDR3 gives the full variable domain: DGGITQSPKYLFRKEGQNVTLSCEQNLNHDAMYWYRQDPGQGLRLIYYSQIVNDFQKGDIAEGYSVSREKKESFPLTVTSAQKNPTAFYLCASSIGDNQPQHFGDGTRLSIL.

In this sample, this clonotype turned up many times. J is TRBJ1-1 and V is TRBV3-1; 8 bases map to TRBD1. From germline, CDR1 is LGHDT and CDR2 YNNKEL (reference sequence). The CDR3 totals 16 residues. Trimming removed 4 bases from V and 2 bases from J; junction bases left unmatched: 9. As DNA, the CDR3 is TGTGCCAGCAGCCGCCGAGGACAGGGAAGTAACACTGAAGCTTTCTTT. Translating gives CASSRRGQGSNTEAFF.

This clonotype was counted many times. Written as DNA, the CDR3 is TGTGCCAGCTCGCCAGGGTTAGGTAATCAGCCCCAGCATTTT. Protein: CASSPGLGNQPQHF. J is TRBJ1-5 and V is TRBV6-1; D is possibly TRBD1 (5 bases). Germline V gene data show CDR1 as MNHNS and CDR2 as SASEGT. V gave up 8 bases and J gave up 4 bases, with 15 bases separating them. This CDR3 contains 14 residues.

This chain uses TRBV15 with TRBJ1-1; perhaps TRBD1 as D (6 bases). This CDR3 has 15 residues. V gave up 1 base and J gave up 0 bases, with 9 bases separating them. Germline CDR1 reads LNHNV; CDR2 reads YYDKDF (reference sequence). The DNA for the CDR3 is TGTGCCACCAGCAGAGGGGGGGCTATGAACACTGAAGCTTTCTTT. Residues: CATSRGGAMNTEAFF.

V is TRBV2 and J is TRBJ1-3, with D possibly TRBD1 on 6 matching bases. V was shortened by 7 bases and J by 4 bases, with 20 bases between the two germline ends. The germline gives CDR1 SNHLY, CDR2 FYNNEI. The CDR3 extends over 16 amino acids. Here the CDR3 DNA reads TGTGCCAGCACCAAAGGGGACACCCGAGGGGGAAACACCATATATTTT. The encoded protein is CASTKGDTRGGNTIYF.

In nucleotides, the CDR3 is TGTGCCAGCAGTGAGAGGGGCGAGCAGTACTTC. Translated, it gives CASSERGEQYF. V gene TRBV2 combines with J gene TRBJ2-7, with D perhaps matching TRBD1 or TRBD2 (5 bases each). V was cut by 3 bases and J by 6 bases, with 6 bases left in between. This CDR3 spans 11 amino acids. The germline V gene has CDR1 SNHLY and CDR2 FYNNEI.

This clonotype was detected many times. This rearrangement joins TRBV7-2 to TRBJ1-5; D gene uncertain. Between the trimmed V and J ends, which lost 1 base and 8 bases, there was a span of 3 bases. The CDR3 is 11 amino acids. CDR1 and CDR2 (germline): SGHTA, FQGNSA. This CDR3 reads CASSLGEPQHF. The DNA of the CDR3 is TGTGCCAGCAGCTTAGGAGAGCCCCAGCATTTT. The full variable domain, completed using reference TRBV7-2 and TRBJ1-5, is GAGVSQSPSNKVTEKGKDVELRCDPISGHTALYWYRQSLGQGLEFLIYFQGNSAPDKSGLPSDRFSAERTGGSVSTLTIQRTQQEDSAVYLCASSLGEPQHFGDGTRLSIL.

This clonotype was observed at least ten times. The V call is TRBV4-1, the J call TRBJ2-3; D not certain. Germline V gene data show CDR1 as MGHRA and CDR2 as YSYEKL. The CDR3 is 16 residues long. Trimming cost V 1 base and J 3 bases, with 14 bases left between them. CDR3 sequence: CASSQVSLISTDTQYF. CDR3 DNA: TGCGCCAGCAGCCAAGTCAGCCTGATATCTACAGATACGCAGTATTTT.

This clonotype was seen only a few times. The genes are TRBV7-9 and TRBJ2-5, with 13 positions matching TRBD2. The germline gives CDR1 SEHNR, CDR2 FQNEAQ (reference sequence). CDR3 length equals 15 residues. J lost 7 bases, V lost 6 bases, and 8 bases had no gene match. CDR3 DNA sequence: TGTGCCAGCAGACCGACTAGCGGGGGGAGGGGGACCCAGTACTTC. It encodes CASRPTSGGRGTQYF.

This chain connects TRBV5-1 to TRBJ1-2; TRBD1 matches at 11 bases. The CDR3 has 14 amino acids. Germline-derived CDR1 and CDR2 are SGHRS and YFSETQ. Trimming cost V 5 bases and J 7 bases; bases outside gene matches: 7. The CDR3 sequence: CASSFRGTGGGYTF. The CDR3 DNA reads TGCGCCAGCAGTTTCCGCGGGACAGGGGGTGGCTACACCTTC.

This clonotype was seen many times. CDR3 loop: CASSTTTGAGYTF. For the CDR3, the DNA is TGTGCCAGCAGCACGACGACAGGGGCAGGCTACACCTTC. The chain recombines TRBV5-8 with TRBJ1-2; TRBD1 matches at 8 bases. Germline values: CDR1 SGHTS, CDR2 YDEGEE. There are 13 residues in the CDR3. The V segment lost 4 bases and the J segment 8 bases; nucleotides outside the gene matches: 7.

The chain recombines TRBV10-3 with TRBJ1-2; D uncertain. Trimming took off 0 bases at V and 8 bases at J, with 16 bases between the two ends. The length of the CDR3 is 15 residues. Per the germline V gene, CDR1 is ENHRY and CDR2 is SYGVKD. The CDR3 loop is CAISESTERKTGYTF. In nucleotides, the CDR3 is TGTGCCATCAGTGAGTCGACGGAAAGGAAAACCGGCTACACCTTC.

On this clonotype itself: This may arise from a read error, as a much more abundant clone is one base away. The DNA of the CDR3 is TGTGTCAGCAGTTTAAGGACCGAAACACCCCTCCACTTT. Protein product: CVSSLRTETPLHF. The chain combines TRBV27 with TRBJ1-6; no reliable D call. The CDR3 spans 13 residues. The germline V gene has CDR1 MNHEY and CDR2 SMNVEV (reference sequence).

V and J are TRBV7-3 and TRBJ2-1; D may be TRBD1 or TRBD2 (5 bases each). Germline V gives CDR1 SGHTA, CDR2 FQGTGA. The CDR3 loop spans 12 amino acids. V was pared by 6 bases and J by 9 bases, with 12 bases between. This CDR3 reads CASRGPNTEQFF. The DNA for the CDR3 is TGTGCCAGCAGGGGACCGAACACTGAGCAGTTCTTC.

This clonotype was detected ten times or more. J is TRBJ1-4 and V is TRBV7-9, with D possibly being TRBD1 (5 bases). V was shortened by 0 bases and J by 8 bases, with 7 bases between the two germline ends. Germline V gene lookup returns CDR1 SEHNR and CDR2 FQNEAQ (reference sequence). The CDR3 extends over 13 amino acids. The CDR3 coding sequence is TGTGCCAGCAGCTTAGCGGGGGGGGAAAAACTGTTTTTT. Amino acids: CASSLAGGEKLFF. The full variable domain, its missing parts supplied by reference TRBV7-9 and TRBJ1-4, is DTGVSQNPRHKITKRGQNVTFRCDPISEHNRLYWYRQTLGQGPEFLTYFQNEAQLEKSRLLSDRFSAERPKGSFSTLEIQRTEQGDSAMYLCASSLAGGEKLFFGSGTQLSVL.

The chain employs TRBV2 and TRBJ2-3; 7 nucleotides line up with TRBD2. The junction had 4 bases not matched to a gene; V was cut back by 4 bases and J by 0 bases. Per the germline V gene, CDR1 is SNHLY and CDR2 is FYNNEI. This CDR3 contains 15 residues. CDR3 nucleotides: TGTGCCAGCAGTGGTGGCGGGGGTAGCACAGATACGCAGTATTTT. Its translation is CASSGGGGSTDTQYF.

This clonotype was picked up many times. This chain connects TRBV9 to TRBJ2-3, with 8 bases matching TRBD2. Germline V lookup: CDR1 SGDLS, CDR2 YYNGEE. Germline trimming cut 3 bases from V and 1 base from J; bases unmatched to any gene: 7. The CDR3 runs to 16 residues. CDR3 nucleotide sequence: TGTGCCAGCAGCGCCCGGGGGGGGGGAGGCACAGATACGCAGTATTTT. Its translation is CASSARGGGGTDTQYF.

This clonotype has a handful of counts. One junction end disagrees with the germline gene, perhaps due to a read error. The chain is built from TRBV6-2 or TRBV6-3 and TRBJ2-2, with TRBD2 matching over 10 bases. This CDR3 region has 16 residues. Germline V gene data show CDR1 as MNHEY and CDR2 as SVGEGT. Written as DNA, the CDR3 is TGTGCCAGCACGATAGCGGGGGGCCCGAACACCGGGGAGCTGGTTTTT. This encodes CASTIAGGPNTGELVF.

The chain couples TRBV20-1 to TRBJ2-1, with 11 bases aligning to TRBD2. The CDR3 has 13 amino acids. The germline V gene encodes CDR1 DFQATT and CDR2 SNEGSKA (reference sequence). The CDR3 is CNVAGGPYNEQFF. CDR3 DNA sequence: TGCAATGTAGCGGGGGGGCCCTACAATGAGCAGTTCTTC.

J is TRBJ1-2 and V is TRBV2, with a possible D match to TRBD1 (6 bases). The germline CDR1 and CDR2 sequences are SNHLY and FYNNEI. V gave up 6 bases and J gave up 6 bases, with 20 bases separating them. The CDR3 is 15 amino acids. In nucleotides, the CDR3 is TGTGCCAGCAGATACCCTACAGGGCAGGAGGATGGCTACACCTTC. It specifies CASRYPTGQEDGYTF.

V usage is TRBV2 and J usage is TRBJ1-5, with D perhaps TRBD1 (6 bases). The CDR3 is made up of 15 amino acids. Germline-derived CDR1 and CDR2 are SNHLY and FYNNEI. V was cut by 6 bases and J by 0 bases, with 12 bases left in between. The DNA of the CDR3 is TGTGCCAGCAGCCCCCAGACAGGTAGCAATCAGCCCCAGCATTTT. It encodes CASSPQTGSNQPQHF.

Remarks on this clonotype: It is likely a read error, because the conserved phenylalanine at the end of the CDR3 is missing. This rearrangement joins TRBV18 to TRBJ2-1, with D perhaps matching TRBD1 (5 bases). Germline V CDR1 and CDR2: KGHSH, LQKENI. The CDR3 extends over 14 amino acids. The V end lost 8 bases, the J end lost 12 bases, and 23 bases lay between the germline ends. CDR3 residues: CASSYSRTLHGQFS. In DNA, the CDR3 is TGTGCCAGCAGTTACTCCCGGACACTCCATGGGCAGTTCTCC.

This clonotype was seen ten or more times. The chain recombines TRBV5-4 with TRBJ1-5; D is uncertain. V was shortened by 2 bases and J by 6 bases, with 6 bases between the two germline ends. CDR1 and CDR2 (germline): SGHNT, YYREEE (reference sequence). This CDR3 comprises 12 residues. This chain's CDR3 is CASSLPGQPQHF. DNA of the CDR3: TGTGCCAGCAGCTTACCGGGTCAGCCCCAGCATTTT.

V gene TRBV11-1 combines with J gene TRBJ1-4; 7 nucleotides agree with TRBD1. The CDR3 totals 20 residues. V dropped 0 bases and J dropped 0; count of bases not matched to a gene: 13. Looked up from germline, CDR1 is SGHAT and CDR2 is FQDESV (reference sequence). DNA for the CDR3: TGTGCCAGCAGCTTAGCCGTATATGTAGGACAGGAGCCAACTAATGAAAAACTGTTTTTT. This translates into CASSLAVYVGQEPTNEKLFF.

The V call is TRBV10-3, the J call TRBJ1-1, with 7 positions matching TRBD1. Germline assignment: CDR1 ENHRY and CDR2 SYGVKD. Losses at the gene ends were 11 bases for V and 4 bases for J; bases not matched to a gene: 19. The CDR3 sequence is 16 residues long. For the CDR3, the DNA is TGTGCCTCAGGGGAAGGGGGCGTCGGGTTGAGCACTGAAGCTTTCTTT. Its protein product is CASGEGGVGLSTEAFF.

This clonotype was seen at least ten times. V usage is TRBV12-3 or TRBV12-4 and J usage is TRBJ1-3; unclear D gene. This CDR3 region has 14 residues. Trimming cost V 5 bases and J 0 bases, with 8 bases left between them. The CDR3 DNA sequence: TGTGCCAGCAGTCACGACAACTCTGGAAACACCATATATTTT. Protein sequence: CASSHDNSGNTIYF.